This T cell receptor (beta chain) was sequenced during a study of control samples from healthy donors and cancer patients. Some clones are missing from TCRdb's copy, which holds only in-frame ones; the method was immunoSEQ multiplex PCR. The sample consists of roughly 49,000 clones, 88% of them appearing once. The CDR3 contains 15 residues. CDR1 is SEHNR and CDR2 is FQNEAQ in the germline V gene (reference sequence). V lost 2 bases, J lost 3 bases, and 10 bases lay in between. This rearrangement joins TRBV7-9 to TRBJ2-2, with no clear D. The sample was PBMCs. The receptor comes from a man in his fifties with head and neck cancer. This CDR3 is CASSLKETYTGELFF. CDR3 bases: TGTGCCAGCAGCTTAAAAGAAACATACACCGGGGAGCTGTTTTTT.